These T cell receptor beta chains were read from a single sample in a study of cytomegalovirus exposure and HLA in healthy donors. TCRdb's table, derived via immunoSEQ multiplex PCR, lists solely in-frame clones and lacks some. Of tens of thousands of clones listed, around 68% were seen once; the top ten hold roughly 9%. The sequencing sample was made of PBMCs. These receptors came from a man aged 35-49 years in good health and CMV-seropositive. Both conserved end residues are part of each CDR3. D genes are given only for firm matches. Rows give clone size only sometimes, using once, few, many, or a class for an expanded clone.

J gene: TRBJ1-1; V gene: TRBV15; CDR3 length: 15; D gene: NA; clone size: NA; CDR3 protein: CATSRDLGGFTEAFF; CDR3 DNA: TGTGCCACCAGCAGAGATTTGGGGGGATTCACTGAAGCTTTCTTT
J gene: TRBJ1-2; V gene: TRBV28; CDR3 length: 14; D gene: TRBD1; clone size: few; CDR3 protein: CASSITGGNYGYTF; CDR3 DNA: TGTGCCAGCAGTATCACAGGGGGCAACTATGGCTACACCTTC
J gene: TRBJ1-5; V gene: TRBV30; CDR3 length: 13; D gene: NA; clone size: NA; CDR3 protein: CAWSARGEQPQHF; CDR3 DNA: TGTGCCTGGAGTGCGCGGGGGGAGCAGCCCCAGCATTTT
J gene: TRBJ2-7; V gene: TRBV16; CDR3 length: 14; D gene: NA; clone size: NA; CDR3 protein: CASSQSRSSYEQYF; CDR3 DNA: TGTGCCAGCAGCCAATCCAGAAGCTCCTACGAGCAGTACTTC
J gene: TRBJ2-1; V gene: TRBV9; CDR3 length: 15; D gene: NA; clone size: NA; CDR3 protein: CASSGGDWGIREQFF; CDR3 DNA: TGTGCCAGCAGCGGGGGGGACTGGGGGATTCGTGAGCAGTTCTTC
J gene: TRBJ1-2; V gene: TRBV30; CDR3 length: 11; D gene: NA; clone size: NA; CDR3 protein: CAWTPGGGYTF; CDR3 DNA: TGTGCCTGGACCCCAGGAGGTGGCTACACCTTC
J gene: TRBJ2-2; V gene: TRBV5-1; CDR3 length: 15; D gene: NA; clone size: NA; CDR3 protein: CASSLRRGPTGELFF; CDR3 DNA: TGCGCCAGCAGCTTGAGGAGGGGACCCACCGGGGAGCTGTTTTTT
J gene: TRBJ2-5; V gene: TRBV7-6; CDR3 length: 11; D gene: NA; clone size: NA; CDR3 protein: CASSSQETQYF; CDR3 DNA: TGTGCCAGCAGCTCTCAAGAGACCCAGTACTTC
J gene: TRBJ1-2; V gene: TRBV9; CDR3 length: 12; D gene: NA; clone size: NA; CDR3 protein: CASSVAGDSYTF; CDR3 DNA: TGTGCCAGCAGCGTAGCGGGAGATAGCTACACCTTC
J gene: TRBJ1-1; V gene: TRBV6-1; CDR3 length: 15; D gene: TRBD1; clone size: few; CDR3 protein: CASSDSDRAVTEAFF; CDR3 DNA: TGTGCCAGCAGTGATTCGGACAGGGCTGTGACTGAAGCTTTCTTT
J gene: TRBJ2-1; V gene: TRBV19; CDR3 length: 15; D gene: NA; clone size: NA; CDR3 protein: CASRNTGSPNNEQFF; CDR3 DNA: TGTGCCAGTAGAAACACAGGGTCTCCGAACAATGAGCAGTTCTTC
J gene: TRBJ1-1; V gene: TRBV6-5; CDR3 length: 14; D gene: TRBD1; clone size: NA; CDR3 protein: CASRTPGQDMTTFF; CDR3 DNA: TGTGCCAGCAGGACTCCGGGACAGGATATGACTACTTTCTTT
J gene: TRBJ2-5; V gene: TRBV6-5; CDR3 length: 16; D gene: TRBD2; clone size: NA; CDR3 protein: CASSSRLAGVQETQYF; CDR3 DNA: TGTGCCAGCAGTTCCCGACTAGCGGGGGTCCAAGAGACCCAGTACTTC
J gene: TRBJ2-5; V gene: TRBV28; CDR3 length: 15; D gene: TRBD2; clone size: few; CDR3 protein: CASSTGTSGGETQYF; CDR3 DNA: TGTGCCAGCAGTACCGGGACTAGCGGCGGGGAGACCCAGTACTTC
J gene: TRBJ1-6; V gene: TRBV28; CDR3 length: 14; D gene: TRBD1; clone size: NA; CDR3 protein: CASSLHQGDSPLHF; CDR3 DNA: TGTGCCAGCAGTTTACATCAGGGGGATTCACCCCTCCACTTT
J gene: TRBJ1-2; V gene: TRBV7-2; CDR3 length: 14; D gene: TRBD1; clone size: NA; CDR3 protein: CASSQDRGRGGYTF; CDR3 DNA: TGTGCCAGCAGCCAAGACAGGGGGCGGGGTGGCTACACCTTC
J gene: TRBJ1-1; V gene: TRBV30; CDR3 length: 13; D gene: TRBD1; clone size: NA; CDR3 protein: CAWSVQGDTEAFF; CDR3 DNA: TGTGCCTGGAGTGTTCAGGGGGACACTGAAGCTTTCTTT
J gene: TRBJ1-3; V gene: TRBV5-1; CDR3 length: 16; D gene: NA; clone size: NA; CDR3 protein: CASSIQAGLSGNTIYF; CDR3 DNA: TGCGCCAGCAGCATACAGGCTGGCCTCTCTGGAAACACCATATATTTT
J gene: TRBJ2-7; V gene: TRBV6-4; CDR3 length: 13; D gene: NA; clone size: few; CDR3 protein: CASSAGTSYEQYF; CDR3 DNA: TGTGCCAGCAGTGCCGGGACATCCTACGAGCAGTACTTC
J gene: TRBJ2-2; V gene: TRBV7-7; CDR3 length: 17; D gene: TRBD1; clone size: NA; CDR3 protein: CASSPRWTGIGTGELFF; CDR3 DNA: TGTGCCAGCAGCCCACGATGGACAGGGATCGGGACCGGGGAGCTGTTTTTT
J gene: TRBJ1-5; V gene: TRBV7-9; CDR3 length: 16; D gene: TRBD1; clone size: NA; CDR3 protein: CASSLATGGGNQPQHF; CDR3 DNA: TGTGCCAGCAGCTTAGCTACAGGGGGCGGCAATCAGCCCCAGCATTTT
J gene: TRBJ2-1; V gene: TRBV5-1; CDR3 length: 16; D gene: TRBD1; clone size: few; CDR3 protein: CASSLKGQGFINEQFF; CDR3 DNA: TGCGCCAGCAGCTTGAAAGGACAGGGGTTTATCAATGAGCAGTTCTTC
J gene: TRBJ1-1; V gene: TRBV6-5; CDR3 length: 14; D gene: NA; clone size: NA; CDR3 protein: CASSYSGRNTEAFF; CDR3 DNA: TGTGCCAGCAGTTACTCTGGGCGGAACACTGAAGCTTTCTTT
J gene: TRBJ2-5; V gene: TRBV7-2; CDR3 length: 15; D gene: NA; clone size: NA; CDR3 protein: CASSLRGFGQETQYF; CDR3 DNA: TGTGCCAGCAGCTTACGGGGTTTTGGTCAAGAGACCCAGTACTTC
J gene: TRBJ2-1; V gene: TRBV4-2; CDR3 length: 16; D gene: TRBD2; clone size: few; CDR3 protein: CASSQDWTSHYNEQFF; CDR3 DNA: TGTGCCAGCAGCCAAGATTGGACTAGTCATTACAATGAGCAGTTCTTC
J gene: TRBJ1-3; V gene: TRBV19; CDR3 length: 17; D gene: TRBD1; clone size: NA; CDR3 protein: CASSPSGQVLSGNTIYF; CDR3 DNA: TGTGCCAGTAGCCCATCGGGACAGGTTCTCTCTGGAAACACTATATATTTT
J gene: TRBJ1-1; V gene: TRBV13; CDR3 length: 15; D gene: NA; clone size: NA; CDR3 protein: CASTPRAGLGAEAFF; CDR3 DNA: TGTGCCAGCACCCCCCGGGCAGGGCTAGGGGCTGAAGCTTTCTTT
J gene: TRBJ1-5; V gene: TRBV6-5; CDR3 length: 13; D gene: NA; clone size: NA; CDR3 protein: CAIGRGGDQPQHF; CDR3 DNA: TGTGCCATTGGGCGGGGGGGGGATCAGCCCCAGCATTTT
J gene: TRBJ1-1; V gene: TRBV25-1; CDR3 length: 14; D gene: NA; clone size: once; CDR3 protein: CASSPIGWRTEAFF; CDR3 DNA: TGTGCCAGCTCCCCTATCGGGTGGAGGACTGAAGCTTTCTTT
J gene: TRBJ2-7; V gene: TRBV28; CDR3 length: 12; D gene: NA; clone size: NA; CDR3 protein: CASRGGLYEQYF; CDR3 DNA: TGTGCCAGCAGGGGGGGACTCTACGAGCAGTACTTC
J gene: TRBJ2-7; V gene: TRBV5-5; CDR3 length: 14; D gene: TRBD1; clone size: NA; CDR3 protein: CASITDRGTYEQYF; CDR3 DNA: TGTGCCAGCATCACAGACAGGGGGACCTACGAGCAGTACTTC
J gene: TRBJ1-2; V gene: TRBV27; CDR3 length: 15; D gene: TRBD1; clone size: NA; CDR3 protein: CASSPADRGLGGYTF; CDR3 DNA: TGTGCCAGCAGTCCAGCGGACAGGGGGCTGGGTGGCTACACCTTC
J gene: TRBJ1-1; V gene: TRBV30; CDR3 length: 13; D gene: NA; clone size: few; CDR3 protein: CAWSVSPGGEAFF; CDR3 DNA: TGTGCCTGGAGTGTAAGCCCCGGCGGTGAAGCTTTCTTT
J gene: TRBJ2-1; V gene: TRBV2; CDR3 length: 12; D gene: NA; clone size: NA; CDR3 protein: CASSERGFGQFF; CDR3 DNA: TGTGCCAGCAGTGAACGGGGGTTTGGGCAGTTCTTC
J gene: TRBJ1-3; V gene: TRBV6-1; CDR3 length: 13; D gene: NA; clone size: NA; CDR3 protein: CASRDFAGNTIYF; CDR3 DNA: TGTGCCAGCAGGGACTTCGCGGGAAACACCATATATTTT
J gene: TRBJ2-1; V gene: TRBV25-1; CDR3 length: 14; D gene: NA; clone size: NA; CDR3 protein: CASSDLGGENEQFF; CDR3 DNA: TGTGCCAGCAGTGATCTCGGAGGGGAGAATGAGCAGTTCTTC
J gene: TRBJ1-5; V gene: TRBV28; CDR3 length: 14; D gene: NA; clone size: NA; CDR3 protein: CASTSLTRNQPQHF; CDR3 DNA: TGTGCCAGCACCTCGCTGACACGCAATCAGCCCCAGCATTTT
J gene: TRBJ1-1; V gene: TRBV5-4; CDR3 length: 14; D gene: NA; clone size: NA; CDR3 protein: CASSPSAANTEAFF; CDR3 DNA: TGTGCCAGCAGCCCGAGCGCAGCGAACACTGAAGCTTTCTTT
J gene: TRBJ2-3; V gene: TRBV7-7; CDR3 length: 16; D gene: TRBD2; clone size: NA; CDR3 protein: CASSSSSGGGTDTQYF; CDR3 DNA: TGTGCCAGCAGCTCTTCTAGCGGGGGGGGCACAGATACGCAGTATTTT
J gene: TRBJ1-1; V gene: TRBV28; CDR3 length: 12; D gene: NA; clone size: NA; CDR3 protein: CASGGLNTEAFF; CDR3 DNA: TGTGCCAGCGGAGGGTTGAACACTGAAGCTTTCTTT
J gene: TRBJ1-1; V gene: TRBV4-1; CDR3 length: 13; D gene: TRBD1; clone size: NA; CDR3 protein: CASKRQGNTEAFF; CDR3 DNA: TGCGCCAGCAAACGACAGGGGAACACTGAAGCTTTCTTT
J gene: TRBJ2-5; V gene: TRBV9; CDR3 length: 17; D gene: NA; clone size: NA; CDR3 protein: CASSVAPRGAPGETQYF; CDR3 DNA: TGTGCCAGCAGCGTAGCTCCGCGGGGAGCGCCGGGAGAGACCCAGTACTTC
J gene: TRBJ2-1; V gene: TRBV6-5; CDR3 length: 12; D gene: TRBD2; clone size: NA; CDR3 protein: CASSYVSGKQFF; CDR3 DNA: TGTGCCAGCAGTTACGTTAGCGGGAAGCAGTTCTTC
J gene: TRBJ2-5; V gene: TRBV13; CDR3 length: 15; D gene: TRBD2; clone size: NA; CDR3 protein: CASSVRTSGEETQYF; CDR3 DNA: TGTGCCAGCAGCGTTAGGACTAGCGGGGAAGAGACCCAGTACTTC
J gene: TRBJ2-2; V gene: TRBV6-5; CDR3 length: 15; D gene: NA; clone size: few; CDR3 protein: CASSKGVANTGELFF; CDR3 DNA: TGTGCCAGCAGCAAGGGAGTTGCGAACACCGGGGAGCTGTTTTTT